Sequencing of this T cell receptor (beta chain) was carried out in a study of intratumoral heterogeneity in liver cancer. Background on the study: With a median age of 63 years, most patients were men. Study results and caveats: Tumor-infiltrating lymphocytes were acknowledged as under-represented in the sampling.

Trimming took off 7 bases at V and 6 bases at J, with 15 bases between the two ends. CDR3 length: 14 amino acids. The germline V gene has CDR1 MNHEY and CDR2 SVGAGI. On this clone: Its antigen is still unknown.

Before surgical resection, these early-stage hepatocellular carcinoma patients received no treatment. Profiling relied on immunoSEQ multiplex PCR, and the TCRdb table lists in-frame clones only, not all of them. Among 21,000 or so clones listed, 73% were seen once. This TCR derives from a woman between 65 and 79 years old with hepatocellular carcinoma. The sequencing here drew on tumor-adjacent normal tissue, taken before any cancer treatment. The chain combines TRBV6-5 with TRBJ2-2, with TRBD2 as a possible D gene (5 bases). The CDR3 sequence is CASTTSTGSGELFF. CDR3 in DNA: TGTGCCAGCACAACCTCGACGGGGTCCGGGGAGCTGTTTTTT.